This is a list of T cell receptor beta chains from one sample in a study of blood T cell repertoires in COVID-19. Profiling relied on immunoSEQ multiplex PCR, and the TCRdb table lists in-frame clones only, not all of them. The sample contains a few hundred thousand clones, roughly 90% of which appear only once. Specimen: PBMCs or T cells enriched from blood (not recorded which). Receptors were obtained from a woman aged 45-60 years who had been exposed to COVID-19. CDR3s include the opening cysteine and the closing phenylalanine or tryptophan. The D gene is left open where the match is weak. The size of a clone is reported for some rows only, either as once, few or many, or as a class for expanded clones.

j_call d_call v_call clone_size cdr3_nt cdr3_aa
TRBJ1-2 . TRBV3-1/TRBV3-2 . TGTGCCAGCAGCCAAGAAGCGGCCGGCAACTATGGCTACACCTTC CASSQEAAGNYGYTF
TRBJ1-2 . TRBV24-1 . TGTGCCACCAGTTCCATTACAGGGATGGGCTACACCTTC CATSSITGMGYTF
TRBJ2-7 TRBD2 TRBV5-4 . TGTGCCAGCAGCCACGGACTAGCCTCCGAGCAGTACTTC CASSHGLASEQYF
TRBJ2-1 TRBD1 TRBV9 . TGTGCCAGCAGCCAGTGGGGACAGGGAACCTACAATGAGCAGTTCTTC CASSQWGQGTYNEQFF
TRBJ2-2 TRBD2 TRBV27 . TGTGCCAGCGGGGACGGGACTAGCTGGGTGGAGCTGTTTTTT CASGDGTSWVELFF
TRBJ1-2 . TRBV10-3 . TGTGCCATCAGTGAGTCGACAGGTGGTCGGTATGGCTACACCTTC CAISESTGGRYGYTF
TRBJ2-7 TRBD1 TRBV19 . TGTGCCAGTAGTCCACGGACAGGGGGTGGCGACGAGCAGTACTTC CASSPRTGGGDEQYF
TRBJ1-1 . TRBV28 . TGTGCCAGCAGAACAGGCTGGGGTAGAAACACTGAAGCTTTCTTT CASRTGWGRNTEAFF
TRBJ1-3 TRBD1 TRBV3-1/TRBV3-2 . TGTGCCAGCAGCCAAGTTAGGGGGCGAAACACCATATATTTT CASSQVRGRNTIYF
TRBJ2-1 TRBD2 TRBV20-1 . TGCAGTGCTAGTACGGGACTAGCGGAACCTAGCTCCTACAATGAGCAGTTCTTC CSASTGLAEPSSYNEQFF
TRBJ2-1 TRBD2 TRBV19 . TGTGCCAGTGGGGGACTAGCGGGGGCCAATGAGCAGTTCTTC CASGGLAGANEQFF
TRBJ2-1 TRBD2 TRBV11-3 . TGTGCCAGCAGCCCGGGGGGGGCGGTTAGCTCCTACAATGAGCAGTTCTTC CASSPGGAVSSYNEQFF
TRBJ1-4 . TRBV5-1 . TGCGCCAGCGGGGAGGTCCCTAATGAAAAACTGTTTTTT CASGEVPNEKLFF
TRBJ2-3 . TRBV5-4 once TGTGCCAGCAGGAACATGGATACGCAGTATTTT CASRNMDTQYF
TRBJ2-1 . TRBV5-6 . TGTGCCAGCGGAGATGTAACCTACAATGAGCAGTTCTTC CASGDVTYNEQFF
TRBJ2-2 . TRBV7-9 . TGTGCCAGCAGCTTAGTACAGGCCGCCGGGGAGCTGTTTTTT CASSLVQAAGELFF
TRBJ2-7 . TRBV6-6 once TGTGCCAGCAGTCCTCTGGGAGGGGGGGACACTAACTACGAGCAGTACTTC CASSPLGGGDTNYEQYF